This record covers a single T cell receptor beta chain. Assignments of participants to cohorts depended upon their own reported clinical history. Two negative PCRs, clearance, or symptom resolution characterized the recovered Cohort 3 donors. This entry comes from a study of blood T cell repertoires in COVID-19. This CDR3 has 15 residues. Germline loops: CDR1 KGHSH, CDR2 LQKENI. With 4 bases clipped from V and 4 bases from J, the junction kept 10 bases outside the gene matches. The assay was immunoSEQ multiplex PCR, and TCRdb's table has in-frame clones only and misses some. The sample yields about 64,000 clones, 88% seen once.

Sequenced material: PBMCs or T cells enriched from blood (not recorded which). This chain uses TRBV18 with TRBJ2-7, with TRBD1 matching over 7 bases. The clonotype comes from a woman in her forties who had recovered from COVID-19. The CDR3 protein is CASSQTGSTRYEQYF. CDR3 DNA: TGTGCCAGCTCACAGACAGGGTCCACCAGATACGAGCAGTACTTC.